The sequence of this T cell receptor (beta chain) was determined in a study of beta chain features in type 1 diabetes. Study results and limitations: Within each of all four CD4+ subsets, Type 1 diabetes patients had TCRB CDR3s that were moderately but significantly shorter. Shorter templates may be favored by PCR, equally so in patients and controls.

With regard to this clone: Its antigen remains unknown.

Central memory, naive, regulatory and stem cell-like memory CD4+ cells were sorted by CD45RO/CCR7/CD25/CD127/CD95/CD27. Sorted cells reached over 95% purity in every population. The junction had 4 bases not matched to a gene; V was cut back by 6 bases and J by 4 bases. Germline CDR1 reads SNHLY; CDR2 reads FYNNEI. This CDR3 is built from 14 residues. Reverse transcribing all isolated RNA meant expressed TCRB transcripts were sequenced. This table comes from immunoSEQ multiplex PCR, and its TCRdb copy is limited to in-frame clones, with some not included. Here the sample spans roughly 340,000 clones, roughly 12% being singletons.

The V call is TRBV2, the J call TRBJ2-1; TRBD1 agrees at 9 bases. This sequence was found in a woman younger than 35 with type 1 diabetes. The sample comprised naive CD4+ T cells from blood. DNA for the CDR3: TGTGCCAGCAGAACGGGACAGGGTTACAATGAGCAGTTCTTC. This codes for CASRTGQGYNEQFF.